What follows describes a single T cell receptor (beta chain). This record comes from a study of cytomegalovirus exposure and HLA in healthy donors. Background on the study: About 85 million unique TCRs from HLA-typed donors were held in an early release of data.

The CDR3 totals 16 residues. In germline, CDR1 is LGHNA, CDR2 YSLEER. Trimming cost V 1 base and J 0 bases, with 12 bases left between them. The primer mix had 60 Vbeta and 13 Jbeta primers. Libraries were prepared by immunoSEQ multiplex PCR; TCRdb keeps only in-frame clonotypes and omits some of them. The sample contains around 99,000 clones, roughly three quarters of which appear only once. This chain links TRBV4-3 with TRBJ1-1; D gene ambiguous. Sequenced material: PBMCs. This TCR came from a man aged 18 to 29 in good health and CMV-seronegative. The CDR3 sequence: CASSQVAGFMNTEAFF. The CDR3 region has the DNA TGCGCCAGCAGCCAAGTTGCGGGGTTCATGAACACTGAAGCTTTCTTT.